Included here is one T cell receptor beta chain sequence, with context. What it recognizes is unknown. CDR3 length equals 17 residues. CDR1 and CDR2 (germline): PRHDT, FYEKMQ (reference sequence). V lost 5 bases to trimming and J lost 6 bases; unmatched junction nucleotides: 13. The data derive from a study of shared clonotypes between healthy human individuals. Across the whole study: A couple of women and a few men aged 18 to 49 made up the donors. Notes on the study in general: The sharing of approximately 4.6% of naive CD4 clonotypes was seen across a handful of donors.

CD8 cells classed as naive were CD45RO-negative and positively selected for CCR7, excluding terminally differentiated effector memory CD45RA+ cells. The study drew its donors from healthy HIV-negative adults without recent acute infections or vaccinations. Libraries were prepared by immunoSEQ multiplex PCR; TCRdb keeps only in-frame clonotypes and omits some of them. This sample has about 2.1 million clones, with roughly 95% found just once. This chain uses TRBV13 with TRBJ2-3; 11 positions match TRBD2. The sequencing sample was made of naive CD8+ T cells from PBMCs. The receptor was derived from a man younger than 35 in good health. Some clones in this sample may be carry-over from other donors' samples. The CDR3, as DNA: TGTGCCAGCAGCCTGAGGCTGGGACTAGCGGTCGGGGATACGCAGTATTTT. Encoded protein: CASSLRLGLAVGDTQYF.